Shown below are 18 T cell receptor beta chains from a single sample sequenced in a study of blood T cells in healthy people across ages. Through a sample-barcoded 5' primer and a J-beta primer mix, a second PCR was run for about 7 to 12 cycles. TCRdb re-analysed the 5' RACE reads in MiXCR, keeping a single row per CDR3 protein. The sample lists over 950,000 distinct CDR3 sequences, roughly two fifths seen once, with under 15% in the top ten. The sample was blood. The receptors stem from a man between 18 and 35 years old in good health.

This sequence joins TRBV2 and TRBJ1-2; D is ambiguous. From germline, CDR1 is SNHLY and CDR2 FYNNEI. V was pared by 2 bases and J by 1 base, with 11 bases between. The CDR3 contains 15 residues. The CDR3 region has the DNA TGTGCCAGCAGTGAATTCCGGGAGAATAACTATGGCTACACCTTC. Protein product: CASSEFRENNYGYTF. The variable domain in full, with the rest retrieved from reference TRBV2 and TRBJ1-2, is EPEVTQTPSHQVTQMGQEVILRCVPISNHLYFYWYRQILGQKVEFLVSFYNNEISEKSEIFDDQFSVERPDGSNFTLKIRSTKLEDSAMYFCASSEFRENNYGYTFGSGTRLTVV.

This rearrangement joins TRBV27 to TRBJ1-2; 9 positions agree with TRBD1. The germline V gene encodes CDR1 MNHEY and CDR2 SMNVEV (reference sequence). The ends lost 6 bases at V and 3 bases at J; junction bases unmatched: 8. There are 15 residues in the CDR3. As DNA, the CDR3 is TGTGCCAGCAGAGGACAGGGGTTCTTTGACTATGGCTACACCTTC. Protein sequence: CASRGQGFFDYGYTF.

The CDR3 is CASRATSGGRDTQYF. In DNA, the CDR3 is TGTGCCAGCAGAGCGACTAGCGGGGGGAGGGATACGCAGTATTTT. V and J are TRBV2 and TRBJ2-3; 13 nucleotides line up with TRBD2. The germline V gene has CDR1 SNHLY and CDR2 FYNNEI. With V trimmed by 6 bases and J by 6 bases, 6 bases remained unmatched. The CDR3 contains 15 residues.

This clonotype has a handful of counts. This chain links TRBV6-2 or TRBV6-3 with TRBJ1-2; 9 nucleotides agree with TRBD1. Germline assignment: CDR1 MNHEY and CDR2 SVGEGT. CDR3 length: 17 residues. The V and J ends lost 5 bases and 6 bases, in that order; junction bases with no gene match: 16. The CDR3 protein is CASSGTFSGTGNDGYTF. The DNA for the CDR3 is TGTGCCAGCAGTGGAACATTCTCCGGGACAGGGAATGATGGCTACACCTTC.

The chain carries TRBV20-1 and TRBJ2-1, with TRBD1 identical over 9 bases. This CDR3 contains 18 residues. CDR1 DFQATT and CDR2 SNEGSKA come from the germline V gene (reference sequence). Here the CDR3 DNA reads TGCAATGCCCTCCGGGACAGGGTTAATTGGGGGTCCTACAATGAGCAGTTCTTC. It is translated as CNALRDRVNWGSYNEQFF.

Remarks on this clonotype: A much more abundant neighbour one base away suggests this may be a read error. The chain combines TRBV10-3 with TRBJ2-4; TRBD1 matches 10 bases. Near its end, the DNA agrees better with TRBJ2-7, so the J call may be wrong. From germline, CDR1 is ENHRY and CDR2 SYGVKD. The CDR3 is made up of 14 amino acids. CDR3 nucleotide sequence: TGTGCCATCAGTGACGGGACAGGGGACTACGAGCAGTACTTC. Translating it yields CAISDGTGDYEQYF.

This clonotype turned up a few times. The CDR3 reads CASSPPSSGVHNEQFF. The CDR3 region has the DNA TGTGCCAGCAGCCCTCCTTCTAGCGGGGTTCACAATGAGCAGTTCTTC. V is TRBV28 and J is TRBJ2-1; 9 bases map to TRBD2. The J segment lost 5 bases and the V segment lost 6 bases, leaving 11 bases of the junction unmatched. Looked up from germline, CDR1 is MDHEN and CDR2 is SYDVKM. This CDR3 region has 16 residues.

V gene TRBV6-1 combines with J gene TRBJ2-7; 7 bases are shared with TRBD1. V lost 3 bases and J lost 2; bases outside the gene matches: 13. The CDR3 sequence is 17 residues long. CDR1 is MNHNS, CDR2 SASEGT, per germline. The CDR3 is CASSDVLSGQGAYEQYF. The CDR3 DNA is TGTGCCAGCAGTGATGTCCTTTCTGGGCAGGGGGCCTACGAGCAGTACTTC.

The chain employs TRBV7-9 and TRBJ1-6; TRBD1 matches 8 bases. The CDR3 runs to 14 residues. Germline trimming cut 4 bases from V and 7 bases from J; bases unmatched to any gene: 3. Germline values: CDR1 SEHNR, CDR2 FQNEAQ (reference sequence). As DNA, the CDR3 is TGTGCCAGCAGCTCGGGACAGGAGAATTCACCCCTCCACTTT. Its protein is CASSSGQENSPLHF. Complete variable domain (other parts from reference TRBV7-9 and TRBJ1-6): DTGVSQNPRHKITKRGQNVTFRCDPISEHNRLYWYRQTLGQGPEFLTYFQNEAQLEKSRLLSDRFSAERPKGSFSTLEIQRTEQGDSAMYLCASSSGQENSPLHFGNGTRLTVT.

This clonotype was picked up a small number of times. The CDR3 nucleotides are TGTGCCAGCGGGCAGGGCTATGAGCAGTTCTTC. Its protein is CASGQGYEQFF. The gene calls are TRBV2 and TRBJ2-1; the D gene is possibly TRBD1 (5 bases). Trimming took 8 bases from V and 8 from J, leaving 10 bases between them. Per the germline V gene, CDR1 is SNHLY and CDR2 is FYNNEI. The CDR3 runs 11 residues.

This clonotype was observed a handful of times. The CDR3: CAISEEGARTYEQYF. The CDR3 DNA follows: TGTGCCATCAGTGAAGAGGGGGCTCGGACCTACGAGCAGTACTTC. V is TRBV10-3 and J is TRBJ2-7; TRBD1 aligns across 7 bases. V dropped 3 bases and J dropped 2; count of bases not matched to a gene: 7. Germline CDR1 is ENHRY and CDR2 is SYGVKD. The CDR3 length is 15 residues.

This clonotype showed up just a few times. This chain uses TRBV6-5 with TRBJ1-1; no firm D call. The CDR3 loop spans 11 amino acids. Germline CDR1 reads MNHEY; CDR2 reads SVGAGI. Trimming removed 6 bases from V and 6 bases from J, with 8 bases in between. The CDR3 protein is CASSADSEAFF. The CDR3 bases are TGTGCCAGCAGCGCGGACTCTGAAGCTTTCTTT.

This chain joins TRBV6-2 or TRBV6-3 and TRBJ2-1; D is possibly TRBD2 (6 bases). The CDR3 is 16 residues long. The germline V and J ends were trimmed by 0 bases and 6 bases, with 15 bases remaining between them. CDR1 and CDR2 (germline): MNHEY, SVGEGT. Here the CDR3 reads CASSYSVTRWANEQFF. In nucleotides, the CDR3 is TGTGCCAGCAGTTACTCGGTGACTAGGTGGGCCAATGAGCAGTTCTTC.

The chain carries TRBV6-1 and TRBJ1-5; the D gene is possibly TRBD1 (5 bases). V gave up 7 bases and J gave up 0 bases, with 25 bases separating them. The CDR3 has 19 amino acids. Germline V gene sequence: CDR1 MNHNS, CDR2 SASEGT. The CDR3 nucleotides read TGTGCCAGCACCCCCTCGGGGACCAGGGCCCAGTATAGCAATCAGCCCCAGCATTTT. Amino acids: CASTPSGTRAQYSNQPQHF.

This clonotype turned up a few times. The chain recombines TRBV4-3 with TRBJ2-1, with a weak D call TRBD2 (5 bases). CDR1 and CDR2 from the germline V gene are LGHNA and YSLEER. V shed 4 bases and J shed 10 bases, with 11 bases lying between them. The CDR3 is made up of 12 amino acids. CDR3 bases: TGCGCCAGCAGCCTACTCCCGGGGGAGCAGTTCTTC. Translating gives CASSLLPGEQFF.

This chain connects TRBV4-1 to TRBJ1-2; D might be TRBD1 (5 bases). Trimming took 4 bases from V and 7 from J, leaving 16 bases between them. Germline lookup yields CDR1 MGHRA and CDR2 YSYEKL. CDR3 size: 14 residues. DNA for the CDR3: TGCGCCAGCAGCCTGTATGCAGGGATTCGTGGCTACACCTTC. This gives the protein CASSLYAGIRGYTF.

The chain recombines TRBV9 with TRBJ2-2, with 8 nucleotides matching TRBD1. CDR3 length equals 17 residues. CDR1 is SGDLS, CDR2 YYNGEE, per germline. J lost 8 bases, V lost 5 bases, and 17 bases had no gene match. The CDR3 here is CASRARSGQGDSGELFF. The CDR3 DNA reads as TGTGCCAGCAGGGCAAGAAGTGGACAGGGAGATTCGGGGGAGCTGTTTTTT.

The sample holds many counts of this clonotype. The chain links TRBV20-1 to TRBJ2-5; 8 bases map to TRBD2. The CDR3 spans 13 residues. CDR1 DFQATT and CDR2 SNEGSKA come from the germline V gene (reference sequence). The ends lost 5 bases at V and 2 bases at J; junction bases unmatched: 4. CDR3: CSAPTSGQETQYF. Written as DNA, the CDR3 is TGCAGTGCTCCTACTAGCGGTCAAGAGACCCAGTACTTC.